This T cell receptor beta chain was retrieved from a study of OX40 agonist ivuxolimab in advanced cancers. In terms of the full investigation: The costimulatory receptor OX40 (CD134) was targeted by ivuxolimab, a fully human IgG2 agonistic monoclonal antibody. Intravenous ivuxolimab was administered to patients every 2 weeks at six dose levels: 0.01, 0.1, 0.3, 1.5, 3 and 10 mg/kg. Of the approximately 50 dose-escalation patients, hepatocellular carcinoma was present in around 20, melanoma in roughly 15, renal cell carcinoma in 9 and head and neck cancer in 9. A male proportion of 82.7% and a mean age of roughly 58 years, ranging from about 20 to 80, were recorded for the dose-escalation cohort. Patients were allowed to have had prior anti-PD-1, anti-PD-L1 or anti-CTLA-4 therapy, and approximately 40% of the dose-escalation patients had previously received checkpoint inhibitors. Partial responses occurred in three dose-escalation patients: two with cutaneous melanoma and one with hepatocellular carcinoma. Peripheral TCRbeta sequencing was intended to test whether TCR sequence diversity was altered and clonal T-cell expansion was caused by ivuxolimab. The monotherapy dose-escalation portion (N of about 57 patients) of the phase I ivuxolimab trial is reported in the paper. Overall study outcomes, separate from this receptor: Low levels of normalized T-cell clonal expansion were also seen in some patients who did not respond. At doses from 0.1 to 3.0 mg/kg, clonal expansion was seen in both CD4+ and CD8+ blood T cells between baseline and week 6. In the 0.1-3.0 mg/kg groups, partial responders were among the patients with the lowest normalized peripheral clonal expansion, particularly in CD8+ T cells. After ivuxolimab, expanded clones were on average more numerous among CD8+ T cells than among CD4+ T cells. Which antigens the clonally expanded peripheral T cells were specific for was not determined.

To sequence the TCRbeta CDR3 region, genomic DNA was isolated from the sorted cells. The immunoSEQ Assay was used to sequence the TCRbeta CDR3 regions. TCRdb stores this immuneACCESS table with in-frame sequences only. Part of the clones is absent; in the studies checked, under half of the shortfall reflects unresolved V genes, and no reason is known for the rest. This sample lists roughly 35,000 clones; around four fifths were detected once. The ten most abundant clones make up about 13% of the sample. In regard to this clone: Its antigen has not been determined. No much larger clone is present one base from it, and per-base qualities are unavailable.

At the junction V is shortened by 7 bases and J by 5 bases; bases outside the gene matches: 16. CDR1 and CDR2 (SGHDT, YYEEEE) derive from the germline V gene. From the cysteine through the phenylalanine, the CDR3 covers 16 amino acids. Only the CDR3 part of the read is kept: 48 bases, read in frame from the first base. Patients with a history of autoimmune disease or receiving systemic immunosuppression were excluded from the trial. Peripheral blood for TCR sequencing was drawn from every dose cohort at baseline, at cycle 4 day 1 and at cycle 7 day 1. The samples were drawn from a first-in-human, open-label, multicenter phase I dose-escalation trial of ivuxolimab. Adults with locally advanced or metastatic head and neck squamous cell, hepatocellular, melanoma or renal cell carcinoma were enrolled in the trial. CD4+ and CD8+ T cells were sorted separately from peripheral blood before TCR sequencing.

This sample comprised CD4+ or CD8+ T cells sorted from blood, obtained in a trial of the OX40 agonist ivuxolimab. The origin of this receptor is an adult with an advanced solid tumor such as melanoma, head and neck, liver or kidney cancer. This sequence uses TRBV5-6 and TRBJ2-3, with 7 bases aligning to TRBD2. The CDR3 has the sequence CASSAPAAGRGDTQYF. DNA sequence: TGTGCCAGCTCTGCCCCAGCAGCAGGGAGGGGAGATACGCAGTATTTT.